This T cell receptor beta chain stems from a study of technical replicates of blood from several donors. Trimming pared 5 bases from V and 2 bases from J, leaving 7 bases between. The CDR3 length is 12 residues. Germline values: CDR1 MNHEY, CDR2 SVGAGI. Here immunoSEQ multiplex PCR was the method, and the copy in TCRdb shows in-frame clones only, minus some. The data hold about 97,000 clones, with roughly 94% observed a single time. This clonotype was sampled from a human donor in good health. Sequencing was performed on T cells isolated from PBMCs. This chain connects TRBV6-5 to TRBJ2-7; D remains unclear. DNA for the CDR3: TGTGCCAGCAGTCCCAATGCCTACGAGCAGTACTTC. Translated: CASSPNAYEQYF.